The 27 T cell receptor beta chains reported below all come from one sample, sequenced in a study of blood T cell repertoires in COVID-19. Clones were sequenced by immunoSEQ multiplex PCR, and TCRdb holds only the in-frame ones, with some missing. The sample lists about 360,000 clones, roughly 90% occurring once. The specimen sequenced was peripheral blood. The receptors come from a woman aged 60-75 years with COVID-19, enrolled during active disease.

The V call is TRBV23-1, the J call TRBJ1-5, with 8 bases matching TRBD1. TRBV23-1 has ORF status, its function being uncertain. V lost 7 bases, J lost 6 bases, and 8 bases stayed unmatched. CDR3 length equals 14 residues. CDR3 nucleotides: TGCGCCAGCATAATAGACAGGGGCCGTCAGCCCCAGCATTTT. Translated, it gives CASIIDRGRQPQHF.

This chain's CDR3 is CASSLTPHTEAFF. As DNA, the CDR3 is TGTGCCAGCAGCTTGACACCTCACACTGAAGCTTTCTTT. The gene calls are TRBV11-2 and TRBJ1-1, with unresolved D. Trimming removed 3 bases at V and 3 bases at J, with 8 bases between. This CDR3 contains 13 residues. Germline CDR1 is SGHAT and CDR2 is FQNNGV.

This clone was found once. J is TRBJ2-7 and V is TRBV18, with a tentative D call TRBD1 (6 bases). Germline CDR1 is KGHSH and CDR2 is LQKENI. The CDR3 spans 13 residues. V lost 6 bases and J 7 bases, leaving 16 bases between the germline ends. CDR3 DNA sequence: TGTGCCAGCTCCGACGGTACAGGGATGGAGCAGTACTTC. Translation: CASSDGTGMEQYF.

The CDR3 DNA follows: TGTGCCAGCAGAAACCTAGCGGGGGGCGGAGATACGCAGTATTTT. Translating it yields CASRNLAGGGDTQYF. The chain links TRBV6-5 to TRBJ2-3; 11 nucleotides line up with TRBD2. The J segment lost 5 bases and the V segment lost 6 bases, leaving 7 bases of the junction unmatched. Germline V gives CDR1 MNHEY, CDR2 SVGAGI. The length of the CDR3 is 15 residues.

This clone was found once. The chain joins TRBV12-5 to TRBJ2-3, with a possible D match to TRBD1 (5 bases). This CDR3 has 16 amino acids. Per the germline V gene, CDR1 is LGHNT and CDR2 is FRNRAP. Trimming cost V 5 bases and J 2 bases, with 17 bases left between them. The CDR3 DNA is TGTGCTAGTGGTCCCGCCGACAGAATAGACACAGATACGCAGTATTTT. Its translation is CASGPADRIDTDTQYF.

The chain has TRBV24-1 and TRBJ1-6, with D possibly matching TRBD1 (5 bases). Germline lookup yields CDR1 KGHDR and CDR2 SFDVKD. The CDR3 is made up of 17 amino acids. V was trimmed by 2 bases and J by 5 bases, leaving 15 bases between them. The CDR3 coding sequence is TGTGCCACCAGTGATTCGGGACTTCGAGGGCATAATTCACCCCTCCACTTT. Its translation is CATSDSGLRGHNSPLHF.

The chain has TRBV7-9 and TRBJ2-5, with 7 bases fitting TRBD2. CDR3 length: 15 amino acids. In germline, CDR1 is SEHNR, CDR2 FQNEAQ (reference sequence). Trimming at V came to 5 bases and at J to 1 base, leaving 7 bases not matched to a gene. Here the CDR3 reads CASSPIRGVQETQYF. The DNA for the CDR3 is TGTGCCAGCAGCCCAATCCGGGGGGTCCAAGAGACCCAGTACTTC.

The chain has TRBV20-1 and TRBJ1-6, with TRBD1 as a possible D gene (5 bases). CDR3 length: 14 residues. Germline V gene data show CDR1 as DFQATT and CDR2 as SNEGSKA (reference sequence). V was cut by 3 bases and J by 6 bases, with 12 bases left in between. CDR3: CSASHDRLNSPLHF. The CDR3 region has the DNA TGCAGTGCTAGTCATGACAGACTTAATTCACCCCTCCACTTT.

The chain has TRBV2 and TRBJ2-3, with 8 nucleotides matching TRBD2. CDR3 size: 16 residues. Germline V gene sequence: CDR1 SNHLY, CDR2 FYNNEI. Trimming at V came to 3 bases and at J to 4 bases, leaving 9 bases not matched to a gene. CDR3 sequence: CASSEWSGGPADTQYF. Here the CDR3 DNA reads TGTGCCAGCAGTGAGTGGTCGGGGGGGCCCGCAGATACGCAGTATTTT.

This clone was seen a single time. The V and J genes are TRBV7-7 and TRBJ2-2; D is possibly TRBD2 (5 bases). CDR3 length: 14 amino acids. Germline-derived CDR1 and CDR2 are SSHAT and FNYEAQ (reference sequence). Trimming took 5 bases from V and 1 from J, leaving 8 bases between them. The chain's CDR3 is CASSVSGNTGELFF. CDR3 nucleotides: TGTGCCAGCAGCGTAAGCGGGAACACCGGGGAGCTGTTTTTT.

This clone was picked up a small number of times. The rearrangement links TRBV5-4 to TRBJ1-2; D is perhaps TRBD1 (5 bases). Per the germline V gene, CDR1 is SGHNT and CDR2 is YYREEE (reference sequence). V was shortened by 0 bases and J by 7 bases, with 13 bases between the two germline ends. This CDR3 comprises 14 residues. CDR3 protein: CASSLAFREAGYTF. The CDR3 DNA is TGTGCCAGCAGCTTGGCTTTCAGGGAGGCTGGCTACACCTTC.

DNA of the CDR3: TGCGCCAGCGAAGTAAGGAAAGGGGCAAGGTTCGAGCAGTACTTC. Translating gives CASEVRKGARFEQYF. The gene calls are TRBV10-1 and TRBJ2-7, with D perhaps TRBD1 (5 bases). V lost 8 bases to trimming and J lost 6 bases, with 23 bases between them. Per germline, CDR1 WNHNN and CDR2 SYGVQD (reference sequence). The CDR3 consists of 15 residues.

The CDR3 protein is CASSWRANTGELFF. CDR3 nucleotide sequence: TGTGCCAGCAGTTGGCGGGCGAACACCGGGGAGCTGTTTTTT. This chain connects TRBV7-3 to TRBJ2-2, with D possibly TRBD2 on 5 matching bases. This CDR3 contains 14 residues. Germline CDR1 reads SGHTA; CDR2 reads FQGTGA. V lost 6 bases and J 0 bases, leaving 8 bases between the germline ends.

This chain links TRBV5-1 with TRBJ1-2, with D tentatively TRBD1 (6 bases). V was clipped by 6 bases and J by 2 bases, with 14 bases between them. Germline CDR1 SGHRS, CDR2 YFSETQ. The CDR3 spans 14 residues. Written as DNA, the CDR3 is TGCGCCAGCAATAAAGGGACAAGCAACTATGGCTACACCTTC. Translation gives CASNKGTSNYGYTF.

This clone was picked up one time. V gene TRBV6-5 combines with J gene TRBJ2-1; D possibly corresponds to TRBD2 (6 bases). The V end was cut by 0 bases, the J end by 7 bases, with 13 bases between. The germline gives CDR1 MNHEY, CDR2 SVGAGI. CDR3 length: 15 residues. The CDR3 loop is CASSYSTGVRNEQFF. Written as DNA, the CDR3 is TGTGCCAGCAGTTACTCAACGGGGGTTCGGAATGAGCAGTTCTTC.

The CDR3 protein is CASSYLWNTEAFF. In DNA form, the CDR3 reads TGTGCCAGCAGTTACTTATGGAACACTGAAGCTTTCTTT. The chain has TRBV6-5 and TRBJ1-1; D call uncertain. V lost 1 base to trimming and J lost 1 base, with 4 bases between them. This CDR3 is 13 amino acids long. Germline V lookup: CDR1 MNHEY, CDR2 SVGAGI.

CDR3 sequence reads: CASSPGQAANEQFF. The CDR3 coding sequence is TGCGCCAGCAGCCCAGGACAGGCAGCCAATGAGCAGTTCTTC. The chain couples TRBV5-1 to TRBJ2-1, with 7 bases that match TRBD1. CDR3 length equals 14 residues. Germline V gene lookup returns CDR1 SGHRS and CDR2 YFSETQ. Trimming took 4 bases from V and 6 from J; bases not matched to a gene: 7. The whole variable domain, filled in from reference TRBV5-1 and TRBJ2-1, reads KAGVTQTPRYLIKTRGQQVTLSCSPISGHRSVSWYQQTPGQGLQFLFEYFSETQRNKGNFPGRFSGRQFSNSRSEMNVSTLELGDSALYLCASSPGQAANEQFFGPGTRLTVL.

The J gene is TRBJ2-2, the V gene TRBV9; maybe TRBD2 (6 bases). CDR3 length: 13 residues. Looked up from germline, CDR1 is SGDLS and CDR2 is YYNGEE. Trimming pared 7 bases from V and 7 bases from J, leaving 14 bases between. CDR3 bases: TGTGCCAGCGATAGCGGCGGCCTCGGGGAGCTGTTTTTT. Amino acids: CASDSGGLGELFF.

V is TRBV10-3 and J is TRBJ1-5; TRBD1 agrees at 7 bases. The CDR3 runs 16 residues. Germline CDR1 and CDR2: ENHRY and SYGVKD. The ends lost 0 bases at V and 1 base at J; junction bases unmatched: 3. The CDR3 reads CAISESTGRSNQPQHF. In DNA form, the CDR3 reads TGTGCCATCAGTGAGTCGACAGGGAGAAGCAATCAGCCCCAGCATTTT.

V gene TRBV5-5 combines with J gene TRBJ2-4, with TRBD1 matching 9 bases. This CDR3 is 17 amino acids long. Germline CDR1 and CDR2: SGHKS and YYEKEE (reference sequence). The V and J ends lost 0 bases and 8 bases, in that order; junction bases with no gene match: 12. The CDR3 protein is CASSLGHGQGFKDIQYF. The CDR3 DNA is TGTGCCAGCAGCTTGGGGCACGGACAGGGGTTTAAGGACATTCAGTACTTC.

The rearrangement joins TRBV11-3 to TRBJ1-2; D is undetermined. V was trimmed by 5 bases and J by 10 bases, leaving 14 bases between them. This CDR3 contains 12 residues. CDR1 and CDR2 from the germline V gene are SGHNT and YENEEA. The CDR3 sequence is CASSGQLRDYTF. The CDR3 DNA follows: TGTGCCAGCAGCGGTCAACTGCGCGACTACACCTTC.

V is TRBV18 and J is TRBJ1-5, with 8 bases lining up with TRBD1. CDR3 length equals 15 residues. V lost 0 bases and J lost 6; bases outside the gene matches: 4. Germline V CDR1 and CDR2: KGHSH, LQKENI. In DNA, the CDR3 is TGTGCCAGCTCACCACCAGGACAGGGTGGTCAGCCCCAGCATTTT. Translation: CASSPPGQGGQPQHF.

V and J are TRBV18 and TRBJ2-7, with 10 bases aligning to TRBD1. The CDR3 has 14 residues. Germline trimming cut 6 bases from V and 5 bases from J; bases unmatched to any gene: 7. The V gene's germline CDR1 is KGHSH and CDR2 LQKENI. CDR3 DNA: TGTGCCAGCTCCTTCGGACAGGGGGGGGACGAGCAGTACTTC. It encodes CASSFGQGGDEQYF.

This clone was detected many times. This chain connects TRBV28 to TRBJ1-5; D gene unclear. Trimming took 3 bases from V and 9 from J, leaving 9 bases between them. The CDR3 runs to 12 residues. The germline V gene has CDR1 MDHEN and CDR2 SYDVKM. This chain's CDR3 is CASSFRLRPQHF. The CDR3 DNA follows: TGTGCCAGCAGTTTCAGGCTCCGGCCCCAGCATTTT.

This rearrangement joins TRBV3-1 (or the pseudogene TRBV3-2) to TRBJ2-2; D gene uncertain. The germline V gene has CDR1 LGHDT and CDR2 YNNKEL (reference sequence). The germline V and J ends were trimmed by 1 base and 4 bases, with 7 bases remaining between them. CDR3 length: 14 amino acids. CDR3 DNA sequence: TGTGCCAGCAGCCAAGCTTGGGCCACCGGGGAGCTGTTTTTT. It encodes CASSQAWATGELFF.

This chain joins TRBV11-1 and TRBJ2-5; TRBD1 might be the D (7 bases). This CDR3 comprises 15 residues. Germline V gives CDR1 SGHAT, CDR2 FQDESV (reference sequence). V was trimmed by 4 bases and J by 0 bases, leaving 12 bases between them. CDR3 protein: CASSWTGGYQETQYF. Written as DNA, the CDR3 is TGTGCCAGCAGCTGGACAGGAGGGTACCAAGAGACCCAGTACTTC.

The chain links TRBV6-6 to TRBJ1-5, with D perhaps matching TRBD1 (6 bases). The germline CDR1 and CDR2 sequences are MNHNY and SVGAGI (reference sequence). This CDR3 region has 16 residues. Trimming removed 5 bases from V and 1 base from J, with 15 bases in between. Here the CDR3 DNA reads TGTGCCAGCAGTCTCCGGGACACCCAAAGCAATCAGCCCCAGCATTTT. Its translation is CASSLRDTQSNQPQHF.